Below, 4 T cell receptor beta chains from the same sample are listed, as sequenced in a study of T cells after yellow fever vaccination. Each CDR3 protein is one row after TCRdb ran MiXCR on the 5' RACE reads. This repertoire shows hundreds of thousands of distinct CDR3 sequences, roughly 14% found once; its top ten account for around 15%. This sample comprised PBMCs, obtained on the day of the yellow fever booster vaccination. The receptors derive from a man aged 25-45 years who received the YFV17D yellow fever vaccine.

V gene TRBV20-1 combines with J gene TRBJ1-5; no reliable D call. The V end was cut by 0 bases, the J end by 0 bases, with 6 bases between. Germline CDR1 reads DFQATT; CDR2 reads SNEGSKA (reference sequence). CDR3 size: 14 residues. DNA for the CDR3: TGCAGTGCTAGAGATCATAATAGCAATCAGCCCCAGCATTTT. Amino acid sequence: CSARDHNSNQPQHF.

This clonotype has a count of ten or more. The chain recombines TRBV12-3 or TRBV12-4 with TRBJ1-1; D ambiguous. This CDR3 comprises 14 residues. V was shortened by 2 bases and J by 1 base, with 8 bases between the two germline ends. CDR3 amino acids: CASSLMLGNTEAFF. CDR3 bases: TGTGCCAGCAGTTTAATGTTAGGGAACACTGAAGCTTTCTTT.

This clonotype appeared a few times. DNA of the CDR3: TGCGCCAGCAGTGACAAATCCCGGCAGGGGCGGACAGATACGCAGTATTTT. It specifies CASSDKSRQGRTDTQYF. The V and J genes are TRBV10-1 and TRBJ2-3; tentatively, D is TRBD1 (6 bases). Germline loops: CDR1 WNHNN, CDR2 SYGVQD (reference sequence). The CDR3 sequence is 17 residues long. V was trimmed by 3 bases and J by 3 bases, leaving 19 bases between them.

V is TRBV7-8 and J is TRBJ2-2; D may be TRBD1 (5 bases). V shed 4 bases and J shed 6 bases, with 21 bases lying between them. Germline values: CDR1 SGHVS, CDR2 FQNEAQ. The CDR3 has 17 residues. The CDR3 sequence: CASSSVGRQLYSGELFF. The CDR3 nucleotides are TGTGCCAGCAGCTCCGTCGGAAGACAGCTTTACTCCGGGGAGCTGTTTTTT.